The T cell receptor (beta chain) under discussion was sequenced for a study of T cell responses to AZD1222 COVID-19 vaccine (dated by TCRdb to about 2021). Regarding the complete study: A total of 233 trial participants underwent TCR sequencing, of whom 200 to 220 had received two doses of AZD1222 and 26 had received two doses of the MenACWY control vaccine. Enrollment into the trials was organized by age into subgroups of 18-55, 56-69 and 70-plus years, and those subgroups contained about 150, 27 and 61 TCR-sequenced participants, respectively. Results and caveats for the whole study, not just this receptor: Because no day 14 peak-response samples were available, the repertoires could be characterized only after the peak T cell response. CD4 TCRs associated with the vaccine covered the entire spike protein, and the dominant responses were in regions 160-218 and 743-854. After two AZD1222 doses, spike-specific TCR breadth and depth were significantly higher than at day 0 and than in MenACWY recipients. Most participants were white British and females outnumbered males, and the authors suggested that clonal diversity may have been underestimated. Only a handful of AZD1222 recipients were SARS-CoV-2 seropositive at baseline, limiting conclusions about previously exposed vaccinees. Reportedly, close to half of the unique spike-specific TCRs recognized epitopes lying outside the regions that are mutated in the B.1.351 and B.1.1.7 variants. In the small 56-69-year group, the increase in depth fell short of significance, most likely because of low power.

The CDR3 regions of human TCRbeta chains were analyzed by immunosequencing. The original pipeline was this. Repertoire TCRs were matched against a reference library of SARS-CoV-2-specific TCRs generated with the MIRA antigen-specificity platform. Breadth meant the fraction of unique TCRs that were SARS-CoV-2-associated, whereas depth meant the fraction of total T cells that were SARS-CoV-2-associated. Each spike-specific TCR was assigned to its reactive spike region and to a CD4 or CD8 class using the MIRA data. Log10-transformed breadth and depth values were compared by one-way ANOVA with Sidak's multiple comparisons tests. Not all clones reach the TCRdb copy of this immuneACCESS table, which keeps in-frame sequences only. Checked studies attribute under half of the gap to unresolved V genes and leave the rest unexplained. The DNA was the basis for D and trimming; V, J and clone size are from that table. The table for this sample lists about 69,000 clones; approximately 87% of them were counted only once. Jointly, the top ten make up approximately 25% of the sample.

Concerning this clone: Its antigen has not been determined. Per-base quality was not reported, and no clone a single base away is much larger than it.

The CDR3, from cysteine to phenylalanine, totals 16 residues. Only the CDR3 region is kept as DNA, spanning 48 bases read in frame from base 1. CDR1 and CDR2 are read off the germline V gene as SGHTA and FQGTGA. Trimming accounts for 4 bases at V and 3 bases at J, while the number of junction bases matched to no gene is 6. Sample time point, as interpreted from the label and publication: about 28 days (+/-7) after the second vaccine dose. AZD1222 recipients whose second dose came at about 4 weeks and those whose second dose came at about 12 weeks were combined into one group, since spike-specific TCR depth and breadth did not differ between the two schedules. The vaccinee samples were drawn from two UK trials, COV001 and COV002, one of which was a single-blind randomized controlled phase 2/3 trial testing AZD1222 (ChAdOx1 nCoV-19) in healthy adults. Trial participant PBMC samples were collected at day 0 and day 28 after the second dose for TCRbeta chain sequencing.

Source: peripheral blood, taken 28 days after the second AZD1222 dose. The V gene is TRBV7-3 and the J gene is TRBJ2-2, with 9 central nucleotides matching TRBD1. The sequence was collected from an adult who received the AZD1222 COVID-19 vaccine. The CDR3 sequence is CASSSGGTGHTGELFF. The nucleotide sequence is TGTGCCAGCAGCTCAGGGGGGACAGGGCACACCGGGGAGCTGTTTTTT.